Listed below are T cell receptor beta chains from one sample, sequenced in a study of T cell responses to AZD1222 COVID-19 vaccine. Profiling relied on immunoSEQ multiplex PCR, and the TCRdb table lists in-frame clones only, not all of them. This sample has roughly 140,000 clones; 75% to 85% occur once, and the top ten carry roughly 4.5%. Sequences were derived from peripheral blood, sampled on day 0 of MenACWY control vaccination. The source is an adult in good health. Each CDR3 is given with its conserved first and last residue. Each record gives: V gene, CDR3 protein.

TRBV7-3 | CASSRGSGARYNEQFF
TRBV6-1 | CASSEDRGDSPLHF
TRBV7-6 | CASSLEPGTALGNEQFF
TRBV27 | CASTPSGTGNQPQHF
TRBV6-4 | CASSDPLTRQGVAKNIQYF
TRBV5-1 | CASSLRQGNTGELFF
TRBV2 | CASLPVRGTNTEAFF
TRBV28 | CASSLGLGAEQPQHF
TRBV6-5 | CASSSRGPEAFF
TRBV7-9 | CASSLDREGGYTF
TRBV5-3 | CARSYLGGRRNTEAFF
TRBV2 | CASSVGQGRVNGYTF
TRBV10-1 | CAGTRIVNNEQFF
TRBV5-1 | CASSPRGTGGNEQFF
TRBV28 | CASKTGGDGYTF
TRBV19 | CASSIGDRNTEAFF
TRBV11-2 | CASSSNRRANTEAFF
TRBV6-1 | CASSELAGGGDTQYF
TRBV2 | CASRFMTGRGEQFF
TRBV3-1/TRBV3-2 | CASSQLRSGGALNEQFF
TRBV18 | CASSPRGSGANVLTF
TRBV15 | CATSRDLRVAKNIQYF
TRBV6-2/TRBV6-3 | CASSSYGQQPQHF
TRBV5-5 | CASSGLAGGNTDTQYF
TRBV5-1 | CASSSGQGALGYTF
TRBV18 | CASSPNWMGANTGELFF
TRBV2 | CASSGNWGGDYGYTF
TRBV2 | CASSETVPGVDSPLHF
TRBV10-1 | CASSEVGTGPYEQYF
TRBV29-1 | CSAQTGGGYNEQFF
TRBV11-2 | CASSLGQGPEAFF
TRBV5-6 | CASSLAVGGGSTDTQYF
TRBV6-1 | CASSEGGGLSWGYTF
TRBV3-1/TRBV3-2 | CASSRALNNSPLHF
TRBV6-2/TRBV6-3 | CASSLLTRGLVGNTEAFF
TRBV6-2/TRBV6-3 | CASSYTGGSPLHF
TRBV7-8 | CASSLRGGGNQPQHF
TRBV3-1/TRBV3-2 | CASSQVRGETQYF
TRBV18 | CASSPASGGATEQFF
TRBV5-3 | CARSLVSEKLFF
TRBV28 | CASSFGDSNTIGNQPQHF